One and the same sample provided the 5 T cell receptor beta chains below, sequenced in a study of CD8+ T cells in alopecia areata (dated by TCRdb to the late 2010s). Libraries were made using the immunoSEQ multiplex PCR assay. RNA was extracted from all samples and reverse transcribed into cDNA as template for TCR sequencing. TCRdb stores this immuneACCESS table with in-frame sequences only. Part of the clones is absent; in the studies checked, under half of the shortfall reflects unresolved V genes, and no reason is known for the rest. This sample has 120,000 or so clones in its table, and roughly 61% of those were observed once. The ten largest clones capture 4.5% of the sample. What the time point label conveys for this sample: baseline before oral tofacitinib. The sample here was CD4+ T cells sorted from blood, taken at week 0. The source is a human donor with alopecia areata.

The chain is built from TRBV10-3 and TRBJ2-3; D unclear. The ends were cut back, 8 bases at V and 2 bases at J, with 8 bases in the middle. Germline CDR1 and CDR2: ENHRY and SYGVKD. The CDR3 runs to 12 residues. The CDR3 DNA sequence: TGTGCCATCGGAGAGGCCACAGATACGCAGTATTTT. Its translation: CAIGEATDTQYF.

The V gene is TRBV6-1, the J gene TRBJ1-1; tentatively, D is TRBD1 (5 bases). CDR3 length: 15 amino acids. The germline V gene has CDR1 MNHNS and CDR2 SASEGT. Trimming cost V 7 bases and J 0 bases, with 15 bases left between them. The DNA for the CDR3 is TGTGCCAGCATCCTCGGGGGACGGCTGAACACTGAAGCTTTCTTT. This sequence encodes CASILGGRLNTEAFF.

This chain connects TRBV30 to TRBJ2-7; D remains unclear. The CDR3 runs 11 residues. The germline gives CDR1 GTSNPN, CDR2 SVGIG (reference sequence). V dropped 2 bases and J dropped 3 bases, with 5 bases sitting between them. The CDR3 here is CAWSRDYEQYF. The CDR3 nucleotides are TGTGCCTGGAGTAGGGACTACGAGCAGTACTTC.

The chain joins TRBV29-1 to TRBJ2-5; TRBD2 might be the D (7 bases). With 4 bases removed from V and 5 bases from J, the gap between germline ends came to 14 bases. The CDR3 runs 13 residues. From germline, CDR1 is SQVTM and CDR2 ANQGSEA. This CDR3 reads CSVGGRGSETQYF. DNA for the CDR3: TGCAGCGTTGGGGGGCGGGGGTCGGAGACCCAGTACTTC.

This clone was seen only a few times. The CDR3 sequence: CASSQGDRWNPGNTIYF. In DNA form, the CDR3 reads TGTGCCAGCAGTCAAGGGGACAGGTGGAATCCAGGGAACACCATATATTTT. The V and J genes are TRBV28 and TRBJ1-3, with 8 positions matching TRBD1. Per the germline V gene, CDR1 is MDHEN and CDR2 is SYDVKM. This CDR3 has 17 amino acids. With 5 bases clipped from V and 7 bases from J, the junction kept 16 bases outside the gene matches.